The text below deals with one T cell receptor (beta chain). The sample originates from a study of T cells in Graves' hyperthyroidism and ophthalmopathy. Per the germline V gene, CDR1 is SNHLY and CDR2 is FYNNEI. The CDR3 is made up of 13 amino acids. Trimming took 4 bases from V and 7 from J, leaving 10 bases between them. Authors of the study amplified TCR beta CDR3 regions from RNA transcripts. RT-PCR in the first round (using the HTBI primer set) targeted the TCR CDR3. TCRdb used MiXCR to reprocess the multiplex PCR reads, holding one entry per CDR3 protein. The data hold 300,000 or so distinct CDR3 sequences, with over 20% observed a single time.

The receptor comes from a woman aged 45-59 years with Graves' hyperthyroidism. V gene TRBV2 combines with J gene TRBJ2-2; the D is unclear. Source material: blood. The CDR3 region has the DNA TGTGCCAGCAGTGGGCCCCCGGGCGGGGAGCTGTTTTTT. Protein product: CASSGPPGGELFF.